The source of this T cell receptor (beta chain) is a study of CD8 T cells in ankylosing spondylitis. General study findings and limits: Previously reported in reactive arthritis synovial fluid and blood were some of the motif variants. Clones linked with disease were CD8+ and fairly uncommon in the peripheral blood. Matched ankylosing spondylitis synovial fluid reportedly showed significant enrichment of disease-linked clones.

This clonotype showed up just a few times. The antigen remains undetermined. V shed 6 bases and J 9 bases; nucleotides not matched to a gene: 11. The CDR3 is 15 amino acids. Germline assignment: CDR1 SEHNR and CDR2 FQNEAQ (reference sequence). MiXCR, applied by TCRdb to the 5' RACE reads, yields one record per CDR3 protein. The sample has a few hundred thousand distinct CDR3 sequences; 9.5% to 12% are singletons. The TCR sequence derives from a male donor with ankylosing spondylitis or in good health (not recorded which). The chain joins TRBV7-9 to TRBJ2-1; 10 positions match TRBD2. Sequenced material: blood, either unsorted or a sorted T cell fraction (not recorded which). CDR3 in amino acids: CASRPGTSARGEQFF. CDR3 nucleotide sequence: TGTGCCAGCAGACCAGGGACTAGCGCTAGGGGTGAGCAGTTCTTC.